These 16 T cell receptor beta chains originate from one sample sequenced in a study of cytomegalovirus exposure and HLA in healthy donors. The method was immunoSEQ multiplex PCR; TCRdb's version includes in-frame clones alone and lacks a portion of them. The sample carries about 150,000 clones, about 88% recorded once. Sequencing used PBMCs. These receptors were obtained from a woman under 30 in good health and CMV-seropositive.

This clone was counted a few times. This sample includes further DNA sequences coding for the same CDR3. The CDR3 loop reads CASSYSQGDQPQHF. CDR3 coding DNA: TGTGCCAGCAGTTACTCTCAGGGGGATCAGCCCCAGCATTTT. The J gene is TRBJ1-5, the V gene TRBV6-6; 7 bases map to TRBD1. There are 14 residues in the CDR3. V lost 0 bases and J lost 5; bases outside the gene matches: 1. Germline assignment: CDR1 MNHNY and CDR2 SVGAGI (reference sequence).

V usage is TRBV30 and J usage is TRBJ2-2; 8 nucleotides line up with TRBD2. The CDR3 spans 14 residues. The germline V gene encodes CDR1 GTSNPN and CDR2 SVGIG (reference sequence). V lost 5 bases to trimming and J lost 1 base; unmatched junction nucleotides: 3. Here the CDR3 DNA reads TGTGCCTGGGTAGCGGGACAGAACACCGGGGAGCTGTTTTTT. It translates to CAWVAGQNTGELFF.

J is TRBJ2-7 and V is TRBV29-1; 7 nucleotides agree with TRBD2. After removal of 7 bases from V and 1 base from J, the junction contained 16 bases not matched to a gene. The CDR3 length is 16 residues. Per the germline V gene, CDR1 is SQVTM and CDR2 is ANQGSEA. This CDR3 reads CSAARPSAGVSYEQYF. For the CDR3, the DNA is TGCAGCGCCGCACGTCCTTCCGCGGGAGTATCCTACGAGCAGTACTTC.

There are a few counts of this clone. Here the CDR3 DNA reads TGTGCCAGTTCAAGCGGGGAAAGCTCCTACGAGCAGTACTTC. This sequence encodes CASSSGESSYEQYF. The chain recombines TRBV6-1 with TRBJ2-7; TRBD2 matches at 7 bases. V was pared by 9 bases and J by 0 bases, with 8 bases of the junction left unmatched. CDR3 size: 14 residues. CDR1 MNHNS and CDR2 SASEGT come from the germline V gene.

The chain employs TRBV25-1 and TRBJ2-1; perhaps TRBD2 as D (5 bases). The CDR3 has 15 residues. CDR1 is MGHDK and CDR2 is SYGVNS in the germline V gene. V was cut by 2 bases and J by 0 bases, with 8 bases left in between. The CDR3 is CASSEGSGSYNEQFF. The CDR3 region has the DNA TGTGCCAGCAGTGAAGGGAGTGGCTCCTACAATGAGCAGTTCTTC.

The chain joins TRBV7-8 to TRBJ2-7; tentatively, D is TRBD2 (5 bases). CDR1 and CDR2 (germline): SGHVS, FQNEAQ. The CDR3 spans 17 residues. Between the trimmed V and J ends, which lost 2 bases and 2 bases, there was a span of 19 bases. CDR3 DNA: TGTGCCAGCAGCTTACCCTCTAGCTGGGAAAAGGCCTACGAGCAGTACTTC. It specifies CASSLPSSWEKAYEQYF.

The V call is TRBV27, the J call TRBJ1-1; a weak D match, TRBD1 (6 bases). The germline V and J ends were trimmed by 5 bases and 4 bases, with 11 bases remaining between them. The CDR3 extends over 13 amino acids. Germline CDR1 reads MNHEY; CDR2 reads SMNVEV (reference sequence). The CDR3 loop reads CASSTRGSTEAFF. DNA for the CDR3: TGTGCCAGCAGTACCAGGGGTAGCACTGAAGCTTTCTTT.

As to this clone: This same CDR3 is encoded by further DNA sequences in the sample. The V gene is TRBV7-8, the J gene TRBJ2-7; 7 bases are a match to TRBD1. J gave up 1 base and V 4 bases, and 4 bases lay outside the gene matches. The CDR3 is made up of 14 amino acids. Per the germline V gene, CDR1 is SGHVS and CDR2 is FQNEAQ. The CDR3 is CASSSRTGSYEQYF. Here the CDR3 DNA reads TGTGCCAGCAGCTCACGGACAGGTTCCTACGAGCAGTACTTC.

This chain connects TRBV6-5 to TRBJ2-2, with 8 bases matching TRBD1. V dropped 6 bases and J dropped 7; count of bases not matched to a gene: 10. In germline, CDR1 is MNHEY, CDR2 SVGAGI. The CDR3 contains 15 residues. CDR3 DNA sequence: TGTGCCAGCAGCCCCCAGGGGGCGCAGGTCGGGGAGCTGTTTTTT. It encodes CASSPQGAQVGELFF.

In this sample, this clone turned up once. The chain links TRBV10-3 to TRBJ2-3, with 13 bases identical to TRBD2. The V segment lost 2 bases and the J segment 4 bases; nucleotides outside the gene matches: 9. This CDR3 region has 18 residues. CDR1 and CDR2 (germline): ENHRY, SYGVKD. CDR3 coding DNA: TGTGCCATCAGTGAGCCGGGGACTAGCGGGACTCGGTCAGATACGCAGTATTTT. It encodes CAISEPGTSGTRSDTQYF.

The V call is TRBV5-4, the J call TRBJ2-6; 7 nucleotides match TRBD1. Trimming took 5 bases from V and 2 from J; bases not matched to a gene: 7. Germline V gene lookup returns CDR1 SGHNT and CDR2 YYREEE (reference sequence). The CDR3 totals 16 residues. The CDR3 region is CASSSSRGTGANVLTF. The CDR3 nucleotides read TGTGCCAGCAGTTCCTCCAGGGGGACTGGGGCCAACGTCCTGACTTTC.

The V gene is TRBV11-2, the J gene TRBJ2-7, with 8 bases aligning to TRBD1. The CDR3 totals 15 residues. Germline V CDR1 and CDR2: SGHAT, FQNNGV. Germline trimming cut 6 bases from V and 0 bases from J; bases unmatched to any gene: 7. The CDR3 DNA reads as TGTGCCAGCAGGGCCCCGGGACAGGCCTCCTACGAGCAGTACTTC. Translation: CASRAPGQASYEQYF.

This clone was seen just once. The chain employs TRBV11-2 and TRBJ2-7; 9 nucleotides line up with TRBD2. Trimming cost V 5 bases and J 6 bases; bases outside gene matches: 14. The CDR3 is 16 amino acids. The germline gives CDR1 SGHAT, CDR2 FQNNGV. CDR3 nucleotides: TGTGCCAGCAGCCTCCTTACAGGAGCGGGAGGCTCCGAGCAGTACTTC. It specifies CASSLLTGAGGSEQYF.

Comment on this clone: Other nucleotide sequences in the sample specify the same CDR3. The rearrangement uses TRBV30 and TRBJ1-1; D ambiguous. The CDR3 spans 12 residues. The V end lost 0 bases, the J end lost 3 bases, and 5 bases lay between the germline ends. Looked up from germline, CDR1 is GTSNPN and CDR2 is SVGIG (reference sequence). CDR3 nucleotides: TGTGCCTGGAGTGTCTTTGACACTGAAGCTTTCTTT. It is translated as CAWSVFDTEAFF.

The count of this clone is one. CDR3 DNA: TGTGCCAGCAGCTTAGCGGTCGGAAACATTCAGTACTTC. This translates into CASSLAVGNIQYF. This chain connects TRBV7-6 to TRBJ2-4, with no clear D. Trimming took off 0 bases at V and 6 bases at J, with 6 bases between the two ends. This CDR3 has 13 amino acids. Germline V lookup: CDR1 SGHVS, CDR2 FNYEAQ.

J is TRBJ2-5 and V is TRBV6-6; 7 bases map to TRBD2. After removal of 8 bases from V and 4 bases from J, the junction contained 4 bases not matched to a gene. The germline CDR1 and CDR2 sequences are MNHNY and SVGAGI (reference sequence). The CDR3 has 12 residues. CDR3 coding DNA: TGTGCCAGCGGGGCGGGAGTAGAGACCCAGTACTTC. Protein: CASGAGVETQYF.